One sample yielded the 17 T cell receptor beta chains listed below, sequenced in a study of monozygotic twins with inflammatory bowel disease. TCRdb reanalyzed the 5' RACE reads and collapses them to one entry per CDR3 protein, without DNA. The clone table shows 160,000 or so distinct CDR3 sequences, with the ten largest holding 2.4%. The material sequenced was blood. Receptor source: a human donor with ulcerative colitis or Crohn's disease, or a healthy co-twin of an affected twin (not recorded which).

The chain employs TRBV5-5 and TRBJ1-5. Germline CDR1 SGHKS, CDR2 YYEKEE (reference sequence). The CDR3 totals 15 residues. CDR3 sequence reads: CASRPKVGNGQPQHF.

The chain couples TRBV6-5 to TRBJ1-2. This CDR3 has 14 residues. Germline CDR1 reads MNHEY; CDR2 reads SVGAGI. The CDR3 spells CASSFLTGDYGYTF.

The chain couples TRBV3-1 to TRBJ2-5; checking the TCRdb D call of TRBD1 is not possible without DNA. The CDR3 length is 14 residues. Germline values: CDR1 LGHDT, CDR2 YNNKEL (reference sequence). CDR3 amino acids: CASSPTGRRETQYF.

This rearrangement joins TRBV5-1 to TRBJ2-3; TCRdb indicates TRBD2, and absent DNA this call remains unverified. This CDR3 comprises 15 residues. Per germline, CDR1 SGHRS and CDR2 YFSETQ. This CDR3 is CASSLVPQSTDTQYF.

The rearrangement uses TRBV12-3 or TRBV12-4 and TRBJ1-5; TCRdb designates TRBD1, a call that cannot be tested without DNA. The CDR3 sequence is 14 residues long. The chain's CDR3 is CASGLDRVDQPQHF.

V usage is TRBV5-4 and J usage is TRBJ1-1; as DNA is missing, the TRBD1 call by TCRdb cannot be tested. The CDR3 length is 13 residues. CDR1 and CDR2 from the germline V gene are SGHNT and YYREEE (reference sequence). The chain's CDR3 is CASSPGGNTEAFF.

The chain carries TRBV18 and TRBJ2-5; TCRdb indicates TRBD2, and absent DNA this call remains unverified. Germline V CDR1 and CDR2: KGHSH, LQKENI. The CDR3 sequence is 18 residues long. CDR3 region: CASSPLGLGLRYQETQYF.

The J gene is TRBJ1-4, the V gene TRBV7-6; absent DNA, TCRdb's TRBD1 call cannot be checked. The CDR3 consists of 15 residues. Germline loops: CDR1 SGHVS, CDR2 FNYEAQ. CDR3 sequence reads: CASSLAAGSNEKLFF.

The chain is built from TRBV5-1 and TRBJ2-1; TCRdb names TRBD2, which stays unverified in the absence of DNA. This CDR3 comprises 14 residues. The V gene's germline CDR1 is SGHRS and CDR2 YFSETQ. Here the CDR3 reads CASSTPAGHNEQFF.

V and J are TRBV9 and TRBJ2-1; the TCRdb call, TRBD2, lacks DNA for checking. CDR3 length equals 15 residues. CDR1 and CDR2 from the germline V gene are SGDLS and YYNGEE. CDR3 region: CASSTLAGEGGEQFF.

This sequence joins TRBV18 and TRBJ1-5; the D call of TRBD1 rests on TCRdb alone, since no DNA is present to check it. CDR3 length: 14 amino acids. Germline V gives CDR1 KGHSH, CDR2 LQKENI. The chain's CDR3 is CASSLGQGLQPQHF.

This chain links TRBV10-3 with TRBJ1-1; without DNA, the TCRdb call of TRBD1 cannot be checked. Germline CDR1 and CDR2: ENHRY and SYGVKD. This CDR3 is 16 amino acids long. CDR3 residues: CAISDTGTGEHTEAFF.

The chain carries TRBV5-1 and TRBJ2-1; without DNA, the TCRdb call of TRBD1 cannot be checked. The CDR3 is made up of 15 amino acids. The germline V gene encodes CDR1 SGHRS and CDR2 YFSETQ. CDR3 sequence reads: CASSGGQGDYNEQFF.

This CDR3 reads CASSPGSPDGQYF. V usage is TRBV12-3 or TRBV12-4 and J usage is TRBJ2-5; TCRdb selects TRBD1, and the lack of DNA leaves this call unchecked. The CDR3 contains 13 residues.

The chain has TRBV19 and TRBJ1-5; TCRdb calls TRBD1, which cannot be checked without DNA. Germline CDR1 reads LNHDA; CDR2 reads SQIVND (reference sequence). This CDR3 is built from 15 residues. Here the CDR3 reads CASSIFPGAGQPQHF.

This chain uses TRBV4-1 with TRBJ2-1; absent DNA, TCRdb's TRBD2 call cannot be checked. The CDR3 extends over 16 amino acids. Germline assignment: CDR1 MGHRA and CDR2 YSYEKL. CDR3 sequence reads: CASSQDWREPGYEQFF.

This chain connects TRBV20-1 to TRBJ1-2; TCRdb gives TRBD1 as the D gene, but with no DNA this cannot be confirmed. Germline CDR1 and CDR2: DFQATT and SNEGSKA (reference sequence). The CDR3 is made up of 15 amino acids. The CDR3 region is CSARDRKGENYGYTF.